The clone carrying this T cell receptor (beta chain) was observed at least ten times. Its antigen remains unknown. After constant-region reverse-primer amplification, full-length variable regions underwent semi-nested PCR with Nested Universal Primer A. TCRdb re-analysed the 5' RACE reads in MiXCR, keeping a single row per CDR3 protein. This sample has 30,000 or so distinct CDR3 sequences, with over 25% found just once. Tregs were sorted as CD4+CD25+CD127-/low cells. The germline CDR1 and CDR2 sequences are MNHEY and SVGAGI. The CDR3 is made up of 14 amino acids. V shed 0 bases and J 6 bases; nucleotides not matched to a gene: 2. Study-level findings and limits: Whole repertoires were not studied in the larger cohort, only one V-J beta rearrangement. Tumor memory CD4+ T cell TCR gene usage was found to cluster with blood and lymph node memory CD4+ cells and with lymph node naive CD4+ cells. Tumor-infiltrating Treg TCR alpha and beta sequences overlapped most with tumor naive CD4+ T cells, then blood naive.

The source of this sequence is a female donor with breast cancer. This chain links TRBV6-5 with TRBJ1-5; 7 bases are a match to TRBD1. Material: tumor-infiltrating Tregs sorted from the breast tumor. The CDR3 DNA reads TGTGCCAGCAGTTACTCACAGGGGACTCAGCCCCAGCATTTT. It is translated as CASSYSQGTQPQHF.